This T cell receptor (beta chain) was observed in a study of blood T cell repertoires in COVID-19. Study summary: PBMCs, B-cell-depleted T cells, or T cells were the source of the cDNA or gDNA that made up the material.

Trimming took 0 bases from V and 10 from J, leaving 14 bases between them. The CDR3 has 14 residues. Germline lookup yields CDR1 SGHDT and CDR2 YYEEEE. This clone has more than one count but fewer than ten. Method: immunoSEQ multiplex PCR; TCRdb's copy keeps in-frame clones and lacks some. The top ten clones hold around 2% of a sample with about 320,000 clones, approximately 81% of them seen once. The chain couples TRBV5-6 to TRBJ1-5; perhaps TRBD1 as D (5 bases). This receptor was taken from a woman aged 30 to 39 who had been exposed to COVID-19. The sample comprised PBMCs or T cells enriched from blood (not recorded which). The CDR3 coding sequence is TGTGCCAGCAGCTTGGAGAGGTCGGGGGAACCCCAGCATTTT. Its translation: CASSLERSGEPQHF.